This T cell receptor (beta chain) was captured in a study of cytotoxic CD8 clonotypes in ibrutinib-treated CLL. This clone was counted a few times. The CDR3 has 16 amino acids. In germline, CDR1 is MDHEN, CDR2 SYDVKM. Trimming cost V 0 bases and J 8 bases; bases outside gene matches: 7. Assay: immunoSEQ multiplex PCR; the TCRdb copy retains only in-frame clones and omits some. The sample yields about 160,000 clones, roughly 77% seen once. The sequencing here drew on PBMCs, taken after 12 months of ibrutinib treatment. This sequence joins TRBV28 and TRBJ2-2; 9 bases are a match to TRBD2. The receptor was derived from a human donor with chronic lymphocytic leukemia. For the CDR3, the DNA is TGTGCCAGCAGTTTATGGGGACTAGCAACAAGTGGGGAGCTGTTTTTT. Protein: CASSLWGLATSGELFF.